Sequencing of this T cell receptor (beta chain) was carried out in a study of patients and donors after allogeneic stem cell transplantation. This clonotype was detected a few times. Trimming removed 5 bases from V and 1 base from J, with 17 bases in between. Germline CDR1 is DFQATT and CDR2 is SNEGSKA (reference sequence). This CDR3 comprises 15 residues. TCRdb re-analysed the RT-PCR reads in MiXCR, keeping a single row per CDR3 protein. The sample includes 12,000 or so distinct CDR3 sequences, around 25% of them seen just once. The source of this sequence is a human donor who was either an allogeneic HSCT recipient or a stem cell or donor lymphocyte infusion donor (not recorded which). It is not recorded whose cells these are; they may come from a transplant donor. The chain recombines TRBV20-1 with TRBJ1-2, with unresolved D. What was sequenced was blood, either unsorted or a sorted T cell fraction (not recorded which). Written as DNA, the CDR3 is TGCAGTGCTTCGCCGGGCAGGCCCCTTAACTATGGCTACACCTTC. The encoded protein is CSASPGRPLNYGYTF.